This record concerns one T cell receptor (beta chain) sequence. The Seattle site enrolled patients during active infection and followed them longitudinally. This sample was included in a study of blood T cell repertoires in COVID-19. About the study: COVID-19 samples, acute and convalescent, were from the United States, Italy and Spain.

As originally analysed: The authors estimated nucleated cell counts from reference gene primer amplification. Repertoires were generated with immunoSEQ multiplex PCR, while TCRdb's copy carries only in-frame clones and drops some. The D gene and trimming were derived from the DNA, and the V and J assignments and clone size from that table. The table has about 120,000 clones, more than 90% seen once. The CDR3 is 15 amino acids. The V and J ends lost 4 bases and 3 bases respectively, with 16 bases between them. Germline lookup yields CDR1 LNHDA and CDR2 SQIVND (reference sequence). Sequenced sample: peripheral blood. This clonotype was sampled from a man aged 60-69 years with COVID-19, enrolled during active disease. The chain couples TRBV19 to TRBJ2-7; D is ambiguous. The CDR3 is CASSRAGRLYYEQYF. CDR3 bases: TGTGCCAGTAGTAGGGCAGGAAGATTGTACTACGAGCAGTACTTC.